The sequence of this TCR beta chain was determined in a study of T cells after somatic rescue of genetic block. Repertoires were generated with immunoSEQ multiplex PCR, while TCRdb's copy carries only in-frame clones and drops some. Here the sample spans 85,000 to 90,000 clones, 75% to 90% being singletons. Between the trimmed V and J ends, which lost 0 bases and 5 bases, there was a span of 13 bases. CDR3 size: 15 residues. Per the germline V gene, CDR1 is SEHNR and CDR2 is FQNEAQ (reference sequence). Sequences were obtained from peripheral blood mononuclear cells (PBMCs). The gene calls are TRBV7-9 and TRBJ1-1; possible D gene TRBD1, 5 bases. The clonotype originates from a woman under 30. The CDR3 DNA sequence: TGTGCCAGCAGCTTAGCTGACCCACAGGAGACTGAAGCTTTCTTT. It encodes CASSLADPQETEAFF. The full variable domain, in which reference TRBV7-9 and TRBJ1-1 provide the parts outside the CDR3, is DTGVSQNPRHKITKRGQNVTFRCDPISEHNRLYWYRQTLGQGPEFLTYFQNEAQLEKSRLLSDRFSAERPKGSFSTLEIQRTEQGDSAMYLCASSLADPQETEAFFGQGTRLTVV.